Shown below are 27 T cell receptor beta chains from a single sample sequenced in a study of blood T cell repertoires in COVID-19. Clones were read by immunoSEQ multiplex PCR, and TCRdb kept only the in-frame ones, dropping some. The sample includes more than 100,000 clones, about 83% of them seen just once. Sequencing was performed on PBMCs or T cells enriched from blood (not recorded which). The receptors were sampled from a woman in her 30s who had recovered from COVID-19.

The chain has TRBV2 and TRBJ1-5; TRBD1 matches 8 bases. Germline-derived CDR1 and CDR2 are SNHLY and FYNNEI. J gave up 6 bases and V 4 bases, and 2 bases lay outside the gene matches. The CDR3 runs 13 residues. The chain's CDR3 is CASSGQGAQPQHF. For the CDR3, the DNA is TGTGCCAGCAGTGGGCAGGGGGCTCAGCCCCAGCATTTT.

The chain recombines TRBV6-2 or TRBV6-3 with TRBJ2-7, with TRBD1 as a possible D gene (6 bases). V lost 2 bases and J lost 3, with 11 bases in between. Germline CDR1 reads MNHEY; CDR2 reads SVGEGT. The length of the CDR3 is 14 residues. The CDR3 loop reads CASSYRTALYEQYF. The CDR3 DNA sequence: TGTGCCAGCAGTTACCGGACAGCTCTCTACGAGCAGTACTTC.

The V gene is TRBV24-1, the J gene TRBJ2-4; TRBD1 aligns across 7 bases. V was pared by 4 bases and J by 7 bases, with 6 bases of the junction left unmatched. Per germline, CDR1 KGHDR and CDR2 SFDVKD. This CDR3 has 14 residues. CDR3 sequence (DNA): TGTGCCACCAGTGAAAAACAGGGGAACAACATTCAGTACTTC. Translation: CATSEKQGNNIQYF.

The CDR3 DNA reads TGTGCCAGTAACGACAGGGGTTCAGGCTATGGCTACACCTTC. It yields the protein CASNDRGSGYGYTF. The chain carries TRBV19 and TRBJ1-2, with 8 bases that match TRBD1. This CDR3 is 14 amino acids long. The junction had 8 bases not matched to a gene; V was cut back by 7 bases and J by 4 bases. CDR1 and CDR2 (germline): LNHDA, SQIVND (reference sequence).

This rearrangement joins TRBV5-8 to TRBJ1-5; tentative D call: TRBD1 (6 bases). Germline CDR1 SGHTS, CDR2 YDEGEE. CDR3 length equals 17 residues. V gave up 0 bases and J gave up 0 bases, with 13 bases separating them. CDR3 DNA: TGTGCCAGCAGCTTGGCCGCGGGGGGCTATAGCAATCAGCCCCAGCATTTT. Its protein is CASSLAAGGYSNQPQHF.

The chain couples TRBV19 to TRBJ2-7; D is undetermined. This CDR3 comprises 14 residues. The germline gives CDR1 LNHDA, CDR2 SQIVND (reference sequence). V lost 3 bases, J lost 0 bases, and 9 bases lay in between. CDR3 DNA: TGTGCCAGTAGTATTTCCGCGAACTCCTACGAGCAGTACTTC. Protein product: CASSISANSYEQYF.

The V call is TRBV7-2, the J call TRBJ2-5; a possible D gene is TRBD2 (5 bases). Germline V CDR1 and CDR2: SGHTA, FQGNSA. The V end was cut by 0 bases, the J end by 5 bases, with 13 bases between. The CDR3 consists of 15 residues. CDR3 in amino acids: CASSLAGVDSETQYF. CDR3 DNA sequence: TGTGCCAGCAGCTTAGCCGGGGTCGATTCGGAGACCCAGTACTTC.

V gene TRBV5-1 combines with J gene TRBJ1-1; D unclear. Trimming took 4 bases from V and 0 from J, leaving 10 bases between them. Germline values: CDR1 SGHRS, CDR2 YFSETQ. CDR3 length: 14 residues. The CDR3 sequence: CASSRNTVNTEAFF. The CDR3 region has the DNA TGCGCCAGCAGCCGTAACACAGTGAACACTGAAGCTTTCTTT.

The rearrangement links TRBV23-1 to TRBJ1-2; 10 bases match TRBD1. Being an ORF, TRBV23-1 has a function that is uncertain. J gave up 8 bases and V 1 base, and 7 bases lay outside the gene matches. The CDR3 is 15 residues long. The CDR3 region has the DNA TGCGCCAGCAGTCAATTACGCGACAGGGGGCGAGGCTACACCTTC. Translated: CASSQLRDRGRGYTF.

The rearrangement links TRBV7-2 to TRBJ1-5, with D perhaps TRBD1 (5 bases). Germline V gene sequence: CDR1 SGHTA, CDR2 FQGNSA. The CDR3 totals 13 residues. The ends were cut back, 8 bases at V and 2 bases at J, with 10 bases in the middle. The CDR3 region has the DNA TGTGCCAGCGCGCAGGGCCGCAATCAGCCCCAGCATTTT. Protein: CASAQGRNQPQHF.

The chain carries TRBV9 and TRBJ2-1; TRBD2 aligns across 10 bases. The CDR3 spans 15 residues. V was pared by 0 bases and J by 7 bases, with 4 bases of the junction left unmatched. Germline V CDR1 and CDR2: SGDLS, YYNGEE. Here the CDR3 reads CASSVASGRGNEQFF. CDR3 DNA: TGTGCCAGCAGCGTAGCTAGCGGGAGAGGAAATGAGCAGTTCTTC.

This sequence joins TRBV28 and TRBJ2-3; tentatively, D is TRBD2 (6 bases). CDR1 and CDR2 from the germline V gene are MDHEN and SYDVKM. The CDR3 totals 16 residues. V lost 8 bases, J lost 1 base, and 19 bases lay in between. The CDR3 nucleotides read TGTGCCAGCGGGCGGGGAGCGGGTCGGGGCACAGATACGCAGTATTTT. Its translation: CASGRGAGRGTDTQYF.

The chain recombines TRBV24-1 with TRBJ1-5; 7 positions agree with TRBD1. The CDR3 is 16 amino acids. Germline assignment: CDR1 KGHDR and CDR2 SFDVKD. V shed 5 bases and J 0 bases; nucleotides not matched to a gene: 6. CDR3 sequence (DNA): TGTGCCACCAGTGCTCGGGGACAGACTAGCAATCAGCCCCAGCATTTT. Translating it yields CATSARGQTSNQPQHF.

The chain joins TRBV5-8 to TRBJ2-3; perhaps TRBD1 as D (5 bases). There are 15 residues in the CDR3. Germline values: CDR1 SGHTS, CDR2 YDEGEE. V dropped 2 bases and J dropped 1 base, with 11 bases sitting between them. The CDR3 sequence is CASSLWLGGTDTQYF. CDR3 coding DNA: TGTGCCAGCAGCTTATGGCTAGGGGGCACAGATACGCAGTATTTT.

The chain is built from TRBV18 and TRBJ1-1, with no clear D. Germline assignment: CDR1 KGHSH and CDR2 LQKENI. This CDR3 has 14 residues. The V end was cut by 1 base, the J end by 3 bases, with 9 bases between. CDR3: CASSPRGVDTEAFF. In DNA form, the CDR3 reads TGTGCCAGCTCACCACGGGGAGTGGACACTGAAGCTTTCTTT.

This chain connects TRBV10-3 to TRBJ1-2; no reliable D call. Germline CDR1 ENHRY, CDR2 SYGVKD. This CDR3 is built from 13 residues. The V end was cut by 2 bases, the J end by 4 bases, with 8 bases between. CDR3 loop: CAISEGQVYGYTF. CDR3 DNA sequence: TGTGCCATCAGTGAGGGGCAGGTCTATGGCTACACCTTC.

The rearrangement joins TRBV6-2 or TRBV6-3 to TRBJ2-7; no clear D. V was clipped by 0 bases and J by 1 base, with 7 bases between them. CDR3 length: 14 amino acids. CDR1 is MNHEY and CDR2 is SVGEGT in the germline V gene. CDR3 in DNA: TGTGCCAGCAGTTACTCGTTCGGTTCCTACGAGCAGTACTTC. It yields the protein CASSYSFGSYEQYF.

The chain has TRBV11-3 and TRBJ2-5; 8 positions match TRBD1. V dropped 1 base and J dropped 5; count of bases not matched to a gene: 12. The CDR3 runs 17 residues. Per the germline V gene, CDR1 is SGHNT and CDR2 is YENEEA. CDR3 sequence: CASSLGRTGLASETQYF. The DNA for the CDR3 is TGTGCCAGCAGCTTAGGGCGGACAGGGCTTGCGTCGGAGACCCAGTACTTC.

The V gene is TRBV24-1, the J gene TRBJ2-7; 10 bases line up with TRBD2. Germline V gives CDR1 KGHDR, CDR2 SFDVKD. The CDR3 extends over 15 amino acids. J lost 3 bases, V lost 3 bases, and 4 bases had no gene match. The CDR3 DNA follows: TGTGCCACCAGTGATGCGGTAGCGGGAGGCTACGAGCAGTACTTC. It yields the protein CATSDAVAGGYEQYF.

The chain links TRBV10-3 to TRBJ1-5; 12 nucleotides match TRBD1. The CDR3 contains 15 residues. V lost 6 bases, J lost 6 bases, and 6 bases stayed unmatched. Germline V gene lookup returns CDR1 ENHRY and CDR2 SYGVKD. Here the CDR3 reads CAISTGTGGGQPQHF. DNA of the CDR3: TGTGCCATCAGCACCGGGACAGGGGGCGGTCAGCCCCAGCATTTT.

CDR3 DNA: TGTGCCACCAGTGATTTATCAGGACAGGGGGCCGTGGAGACCCAGTACTTC. Residues: CATSDLSGQGAVETQYF. V gene TRBV24-1 combines with J gene TRBJ2-5, with TRBD1 matching 11 bases. V gave up 1 base and J gave up 5 bases; unmatched junction bases: 8. The germline CDR1 and CDR2 sequences are KGHDR and SFDVKD. This CDR3 is 17 amino acids long.

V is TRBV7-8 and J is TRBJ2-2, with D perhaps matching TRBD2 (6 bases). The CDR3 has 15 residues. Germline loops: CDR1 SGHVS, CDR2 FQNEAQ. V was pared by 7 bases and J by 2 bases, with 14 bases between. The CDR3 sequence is CASTKRDSNTGELFF. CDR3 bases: TGTGCCAGCACTAAACGGGACTCCAACACCGGGGAGCTGTTTTTT.

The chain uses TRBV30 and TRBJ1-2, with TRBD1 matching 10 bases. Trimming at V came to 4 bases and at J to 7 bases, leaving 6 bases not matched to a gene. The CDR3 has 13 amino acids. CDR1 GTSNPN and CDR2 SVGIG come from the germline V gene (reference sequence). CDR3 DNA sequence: TGTGCCTGGAATGCCGGGACAGGGGTTGGCTACACCTTC. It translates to CAWNAGTGVGYTF.

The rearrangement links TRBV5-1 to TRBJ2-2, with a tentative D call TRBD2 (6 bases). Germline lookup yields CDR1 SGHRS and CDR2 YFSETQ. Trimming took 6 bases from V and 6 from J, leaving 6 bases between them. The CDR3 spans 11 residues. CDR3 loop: CASTGAGELFF. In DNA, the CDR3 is TGCGCCAGCACGGGAGCCGGGGAGCTGTTTTTT.

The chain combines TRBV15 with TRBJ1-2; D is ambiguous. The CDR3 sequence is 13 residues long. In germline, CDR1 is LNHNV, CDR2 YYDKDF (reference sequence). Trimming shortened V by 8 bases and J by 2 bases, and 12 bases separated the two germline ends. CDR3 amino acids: CATRPRFNYGYTF. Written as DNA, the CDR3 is TGTGCCACCCGCCCCAGGTTCAACTATGGCTACACCTTC.

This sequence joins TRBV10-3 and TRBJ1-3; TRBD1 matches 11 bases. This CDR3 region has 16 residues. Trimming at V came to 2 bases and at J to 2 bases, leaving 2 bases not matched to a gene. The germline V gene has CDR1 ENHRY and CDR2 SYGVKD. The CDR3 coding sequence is TGTGCCATCAGTGAGCCGGGACAGGGGGCTGGAAACACCATATATTTT. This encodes CAISEPGQGAGNTIYF.

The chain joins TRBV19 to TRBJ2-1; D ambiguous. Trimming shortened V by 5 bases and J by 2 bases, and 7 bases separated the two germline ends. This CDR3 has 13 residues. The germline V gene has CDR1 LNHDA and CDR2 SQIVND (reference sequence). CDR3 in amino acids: CASSLQAYNEQFF. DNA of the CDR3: TGTGCCAGTAGTCTGCAGGCCTACAATGAGCAGTTCTTC.